This entry lists 8 T cell receptor beta chains sequenced from one sample in a study of blood T cell repertoires in COVID-19. The table came from immunoSEQ multiplex PCR; TCRdb's copy has only in-frame clones and leaves some out. The sample has 150,000 to 200,000 clones, more than 85% seen once; the top ten hold about 0.98%. Source material: peripheral blood. These receptors all come from a man between 18 and 29 years old with acute or convalescent COVID-19.

The rearrangement links TRBV5-4 to TRBJ1-3, with 8 bases aligning to TRBD1. With V trimmed by 4 bases and J by 4 bases, 4 bases remained unmatched. The CDR3 loop spans 14 amino acids. Germline V CDR1 and CDR2: SGHNT, YYREEE (reference sequence). Written as DNA, the CDR3 is TGTGCCAGCAGCGCCCAGGGGGCGGGAAACACCATATATTTT. Its protein is CASSAQGAGNTIYF.

The V call is TRBV30, the J call TRBJ1-1; D call uncertain. From germline, CDR1 is GTSNPN and CDR2 SVGIG (reference sequence). Trimming took off 0 bases at V and 1 base at J, with 9 bases between the two ends. The CDR3 extends over 14 amino acids. The CDR3 bases are TGTGCCTGGAGTGTACCGGGTCCGAACACTGAAGCTTTCTTT. Protein: CAWSVPGPNTEAFF.

Concerning this clone: Other DNA sequences of this sample code for an identical CDR3. The V and J genes are TRBV27 and TRBJ2-2; 8 nucleotides match TRBD1. V lost 4 bases and J lost 5; bases outside the gene matches: 3. Germline-derived CDR1 and CDR2 are MNHEY and SMNVEV (reference sequence). CDR3 length equals 14 residues. DNA of the CDR3: TGTGCCAGCAGTTCTACAGGGGGGACCGGGGAGCTGTTTTTT. The encoded protein is CASSSTGGTGELFF.

The rearrangement joins TRBV23-1 to TRBJ2-1, with TRBD1 matching 10 bases. TRBV23-1 is an ORF, and what it does is uncertain. The V segment lost 6 bases and the J segment 7 bases; nucleotides outside the gene matches: 6. The CDR3 is made up of 14 amino acids. The CDR3 is CASSNGQGGNEQFF. CDR3 nucleotide sequence: TGCGCCAGCAGCAACGGACAGGGGGGGAATGAGCAGTTCTTC.

The chain combines TRBV5-1 with TRBJ1-1, with 9 bases that match TRBD1. Germline CDR1 SGHRS, CDR2 YFSETQ. The V and J ends lost 0 bases and 5 bases, in that order; junction bases with no gene match: 5. This CDR3 has 15 amino acids. The chain's CDR3 is CASSLGTGGTTEAFF. Written as DNA, the CDR3 is TGCGCCAGCAGCTTGGGAACAGGGGGCACAACTGAAGCTTTCTTT.

The chain uses TRBV4-1 and TRBJ1-1; 7 bases agree with TRBD1. The V segment lost 1 base and the J segment 3 bases; nucleotides outside the gene matches: 5. Germline loops: CDR1 MGHRA, CDR2 YSYEKL. This CDR3 has 15 amino acids. CDR3 nucleotide sequence: TGCGCCAGCAGCCAAGCCACCAGGGGGTACACTGAAGCTTTCTTT. This encodes CASSQATRGYTEAFF.

A few counts support this clone. This sample also contains other DNA sequences that code for the same CDR3. The genes are TRBV7-3 and TRBJ1-6; 8 bases are a match to TRBD1. The CDR3 consists of 14 residues. Germline-derived CDR1 and CDR2 are SGHTA and FQGTGA. Trimming took 0 bases from V and 15 from J; bases not matched to a gene: 7. The CDR3 DNA reads as TGTGCCAGCAGCTTAACCGGGACAGGTTCGCGCCTCCACTTT. Translating it yields CASSLTGTGSRLHF.

The chain joins TRBV5-4 to TRBJ1-2; TRBD1 might be the D (6 bases). Between the trimmed V and J ends, which lost 7 bases and 8 bases, there was a span of 15 bases. The CDR3 has 12 residues. CDR1 is SGHNT, CDR2 YYREEE, per germline (reference sequence). CDR3 sequence reads: CASWGGRGGYTF. The CDR3, as DNA: TGTGCCAGCTGGGGGGGCAGAGGGGGCTACACCTTC.